This entry lists 19 T cell receptor beta chains sequenced from one sample in a study of blood T cell repertoires in COVID-19. Using immunoSEQ multiplex PCR, the repertoire was profiled, and TCRdb retains in-frame clones only, with some absent. The repertoire holds approximately 130,000 clones, approximately 86% seen once, with roughly 2.3% in the top ten. The sequencing input was PBMCs or T cells enriched from blood (not recorded which). All receptors come from a woman between 50 and 59 years old who had recovered from COVID-19.

The chain recombines TRBV7-8 with TRBJ2-1, with 8 bases matching TRBD2. The V and J ends lost 5 bases and 4 bases, in that order; junction bases with no gene match: 7. CDR1 is SGHVS, CDR2 FQNEAQ, per germline. This CDR3 is 15 amino acids long. For the CDR3, the DNA is TGTGCCAGCAGCCCCCAAGCGGGGGAGTACAATGAGCAGTTCTTC. Translated, it gives CASSPQAGEYNEQFF.

Written as DNA, the CDR3 is TGCGCCAGCACGAGGGACAGTCCTACTTACGAGCAGTACTTC. Protein product: CASTRDSPTYEQYF. V is TRBV10-2 and J is TRBJ2-7, with 7 bases lining up with TRBD1. This CDR3 region has 14 residues. V shed 7 bases, J shed 4 bases, and the junction held 10 bases outside the gene matches. The V gene's germline CDR1 is WSHSY and CDR2 SAAADI.

CDR3 loop: CASSKRGASETQYF. CDR3 in DNA: TGTGCCAGCAGCAAGCGGGGGGCCTCAGAGACCCAGTACTTC. The rearrangement links TRBV7-3 to TRBJ2-5; 9 positions agree with TRBD2. V lost 5 bases to trimming and J lost 4 bases; unmatched junction nucleotides: 5. CDR1 and CDR2 from the germline V gene are SGHTA and FQGTGA. CDR3 length equals 14 residues. Full variable domain (remainder filled in from reference TRBV7-3 and TRBJ2-5): GAGVSQTPSNKVTEKGKYVELRCDPISGHTALYWYRQSLGQGPEFLIYFQGTGAADDSGLPNDRFFAVRPEGSVSTLKIQRTERGDSAVYLCASSKRGASETQYFGPGTRLLVL.

The rearrangement uses TRBV7-2 and TRBJ2-2; TRBD2 aligns across 10 bases. The V and J ends lost 6 bases and 4 bases, in that order; junction bases with no gene match: 14. Germline values: CDR1 SGHTA, CDR2 FQGNSA. The CDR3 is made up of 18 amino acids. The CDR3 loop is CASSSGGSGGPGTGELFF. The DNA for the CDR3 is TGTGCCAGCAGTTCCGGTGGTAGCGGGGGGCCGGGCACCGGGGAGCTGTTTTTT.

The genes are TRBV6-2 or TRBV6-3 and TRBJ1-4, with D perhaps TRBD1 (6 bases). The CDR3 is made up of 19 amino acids. Trimming stripped 3 bases from V and 2 bases from J, with 22 bases between. Germline loops: CDR1 MNHEY, CDR2 SVGEGT. CDR3 nucleotides: TGTGCCAGCAGTTATCTCATGTTCGGCAGGGGACCGACTAATGAAAAACTGTTTTTT. It translates to CASSYLMFGRGPTNEKLFF.

This clone was detected only once. The V gene is TRBV7-2, the J gene TRBJ2-2, with 9 nucleotides matching TRBD1. V shed 4 bases and J 11 bases; nucleotides not matched to a gene: 14. The CDR3 loop spans 16 amino acids. CDR1 is SGHTA, CDR2 FQGNSA, per germline. The CDR3 loop reads CASSYTGTGSGLELFF. The CDR3 DNA sequence: TGTGCCAGCAGCTATACCGGGACAGGGTCGGGCCTCGAGCTGTTTTTT.

The sample holds one count of this clone. The CDR3 region is CASSMTSGGANEQFF. CDR3 in DNA: TGTGCCAGCAGCATGACTAGCGGGGGGGCTAATGAGCAGTTCTTC. V is TRBV7-6 and J is TRBJ2-1, with 14 bases fitting TRBD2. Germline V gene sequence: CDR1 SGHVS, CDR2 FNYEAQ. The CDR3 sequence is 15 residues long. The V segment lost 5 bases and the J segment 7 bases; nucleotides outside the gene matches: 4.

This chain uses TRBV19 with TRBJ2-1; 7 nucleotides match TRBD2. The CDR3 spans 15 residues. The V segment lost 5 bases and the J segment 2 bases; nucleotides outside the gene matches: 6. From germline, CDR1 is LNHDA and CDR2 SQIVND (reference sequence). In DNA, the CDR3 is TGTGCCAGTAGTGCGGGCGGGGGAACCTACAATGAGCAGTTCTTC. It codes for CASSAGGGTYNEQFF.

This clone was found once. At one end the junction does not follow the germline gene, possibly because of a read error. This chain joins TRBV3-1 (or the pseudogene TRBV3-2) and TRBJ1-3, with TRBD1 identical over 7 bases. The CDR3 has 16 amino acids. Germline V lookup: CDR1 LGHDT, CDR2 YNNKEL (reference sequence). The chain's CDR3 is CANSGDSPNRRNTIYF. DNA for the CDR3: TGTGCCAACAGCGGGGACAGCCCCAATAGGCGAAACACCATATATTTT.

The J gene is TRBJ2-1, the V gene TRBV24-1; D remains unclear. Germline V lookup: CDR1 KGHDR, CDR2 SFDVKD. This CDR3 is built from 14 residues. Trimming removed 4 bases from V and 6 bases from J, with 12 bases in between. The CDR3 sequence: CATSDPTQSNEQFF. CDR3 sequence (DNA): TGTGCCACCAGTGACCCGACACAATCCAATGAGCAGTTCTTC.

The V gene is TRBV19, the J gene TRBJ2-7, with 10 bases that match TRBD2. Trimming removed 3 bases from V and 0 bases from J; junction bases left unmatched: 2. Looked up from germline, CDR1 is LNHDA and CDR2 is SQIVND (reference sequence). The CDR3 is made up of 15 amino acids. The CDR3 DNA reads TGTGCCAGTAGTATGCTAGCGGGGGCCTCCTACGAGCAGTACTTC. Its translation: CASSMLAGASYEQYF.

The chain couples TRBV15 to TRBJ1-5, with TRBD1 matching 8 bases. This CDR3 is built from 17 residues. Trimming took 2 bases from V and 3 from J; bases not matched to a gene: 9. Germline V gene data show CDR1 as LNHNV and CDR2 as YYDKDF (reference sequence). The CDR3 protein is CATSRRRQGTNNQPQHF. The CDR3 bases are TGTGCCACCAGCAGACGAAGACAGGGGACTAACAATCAGCCCCAGCATTTT.

V is TRBV7-8 and J is TRBJ1-2; D uncertain. The CDR3 runs 14 residues. CDR1 SGHVS and CDR2 FQNEAQ come from the germline V gene. V gave up 0 bases and J gave up 2 bases, with 7 bases separating them. The CDR3 nucleotides read TGTGCCAGCAGCTTAGCTGACAAGAACTATGGCTACACCTTC. Translating gives CASSLADKNYGYTF.

This clone was detected only a few times. The CDR3 DNA sequence: TGCGCCAGCAGCTTGGACGGGGGGGTCTACGAGCAGTACTTC. Translating it yields CASSLDGGVYEQYF. This chain connects TRBV5-1 to TRBJ2-7, with TRBD2 matching over 8 bases. Germline CDR1 and CDR2: SGHRS and YFSETQ. Unmatched junction bases numbered 2, after V lost 0 bases and J lost 3 bases. There are 14 residues in the CDR3.

V and J are TRBV24-1 and TRBJ2-4; D uncertain. V lost 1 base to trimming and J lost 0 bases, with 15 bases between them. Germline V gives CDR1 KGHDR, CDR2 SFDVKD. This CDR3 has 18 residues. CDR3 loop: CATSDFWQDILAKNIQYF. Written as DNA, the CDR3 is TGTGCCACCAGTGATTTTTGGCAGGATATTCTAGCCAAAAACATTCAGTACTTC.

The chain carries TRBV28 and TRBJ2-4, with D possibly matching TRBD1 (6 bases). The CDR3 length is 16 residues. From germline, CDR1 is MDHEN and CDR2 SYDVKM. Trimming left V 7 bases short and J 0 bases short, with 16 bases between. CDR3 in amino acids: CASINRDKLAKNIQYF. CDR3 sequence (DNA): TGTGCCAGCATCAACCGGGACAAACTAGCCAAAAACATTCAGTACTTC. Supplemented by reference TRBV28 and TRBJ2-4, the full variable domain reads DVKVTQSSRYLVKRTGEKVFLECVQDMDHENMFWYRQDPGLGLRLIYFSYDVKMKEKGDIPEGYSVSREKKERFSLILESASTNQTSMYLCASINRDKLAKNIQYFGAGTRLSVL.

CDR3 region: CASSLARQGAGRPQAEYF. The CDR3 DNA follows: TGTGCCAGCAGCTTAGCTAGACAGGGGGCTGGCAGACCACAAGCTGAGTACTTC. This chain uses TRBV7-9 with TRBJ2-4, with 10 bases fitting TRBD1. Trimming cost V 0 bases and J 14 bases; bases outside gene matches: 19. Looked up from germline, CDR1 is SEHNR and CDR2 is FQNEAQ (reference sequence). The CDR3 is made up of 18 amino acids.

The V and J genes are TRBV4-2 and TRBJ1-2; 7 nucleotides line up with TRBD1. Germline V gives CDR1 LGHNA, CDR2 YNFKEQ. The length of the CDR3 is 17 residues. Losses at the gene ends were 0 bases for V and 3 bases for J; bases not matched to a gene: 10. In DNA, the CDR3 is TGTGCCAGCAGCCAAGAATTTCACCGGGACAGAGACTATGGCTACACCTTC. This codes for CASSQEFHRDRDYGYTF.

The chain links TRBV24-1 to TRBJ1-2, with no clear D. CDR3 size: 11 residues. Germline assignment: CDR1 KGHDR and CDR2 SFDVKD. V was clipped by 4 bases and J by 5 bases, with 4 bases between them. CDR3 sequence reads: CATSDTYGYTF. CDR3 DNA sequence: TGTGCCACCAGTGACACATATGGCTACACCTTC.